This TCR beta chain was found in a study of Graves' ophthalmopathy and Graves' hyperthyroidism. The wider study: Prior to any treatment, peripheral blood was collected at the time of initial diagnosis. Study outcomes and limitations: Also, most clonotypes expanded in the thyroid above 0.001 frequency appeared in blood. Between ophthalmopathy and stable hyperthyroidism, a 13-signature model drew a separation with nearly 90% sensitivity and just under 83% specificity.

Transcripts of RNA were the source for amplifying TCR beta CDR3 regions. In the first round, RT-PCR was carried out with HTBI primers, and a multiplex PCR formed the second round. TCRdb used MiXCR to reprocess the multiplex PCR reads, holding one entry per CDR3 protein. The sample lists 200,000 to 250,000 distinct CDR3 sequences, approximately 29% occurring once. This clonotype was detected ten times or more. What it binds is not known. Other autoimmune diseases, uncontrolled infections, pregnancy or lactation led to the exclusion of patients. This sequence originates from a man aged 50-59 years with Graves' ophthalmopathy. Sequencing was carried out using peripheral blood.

In nucleotides, the CDR3 is TGTGCCAGCAGGGACAGGTCTTATAGCAATCAGCCCCAGCATTTT. It specifies CASRDRSYSNQPQHF. The chain links TRBV27 to TRBJ1-5; 7 bases are shared with TRBD1. This CDR3 is built from 15 residues. Unmatched junction bases numbered 5, after V lost 6 bases and J lost 0 bases. CDR1 is MNHEY, CDR2 SMNVEV, per germline (reference sequence).